This T cell receptor (beta chain) was sequenced for a study of CD8+CD57+ T cells in acquired aplastic anemia. Genomic DNA templated the TCR beta VDJ and CDR3 profiling. From the reads, TCRdb called clonotypes with MiXCR, one entry per CDR3 protein. Found here are around 430,000 distinct CDR3 sequences, around 30% of them singletons; the top ten hold nearly 0.85%. This clonotype has a count of ten or more. There are 10 residues in the CDR3. The germline V and J ends were trimmed by 6 bases and 2 bases, with 4 bases remaining between them. Germline loops: CDR1 DFQATT, CDR2 SNEGSKA (reference sequence). In patients chosen for sequencing, flow cytometry had shown CD8+CD57+ cell expansion.

The receptor was derived from a human donor with aplastic anemia. The sample was sorted CD4+, CD8+, or CD8+CD57+ T cells (not recorded which) from PBMCs. The rearrangement links TRBV20-1 to TRBJ2-5; no clear D gene. For the CDR3, the DNA is TGCAGTGCCAGACAAGAGACCCAGTACTTC. Translating gives CSARQETQYF.